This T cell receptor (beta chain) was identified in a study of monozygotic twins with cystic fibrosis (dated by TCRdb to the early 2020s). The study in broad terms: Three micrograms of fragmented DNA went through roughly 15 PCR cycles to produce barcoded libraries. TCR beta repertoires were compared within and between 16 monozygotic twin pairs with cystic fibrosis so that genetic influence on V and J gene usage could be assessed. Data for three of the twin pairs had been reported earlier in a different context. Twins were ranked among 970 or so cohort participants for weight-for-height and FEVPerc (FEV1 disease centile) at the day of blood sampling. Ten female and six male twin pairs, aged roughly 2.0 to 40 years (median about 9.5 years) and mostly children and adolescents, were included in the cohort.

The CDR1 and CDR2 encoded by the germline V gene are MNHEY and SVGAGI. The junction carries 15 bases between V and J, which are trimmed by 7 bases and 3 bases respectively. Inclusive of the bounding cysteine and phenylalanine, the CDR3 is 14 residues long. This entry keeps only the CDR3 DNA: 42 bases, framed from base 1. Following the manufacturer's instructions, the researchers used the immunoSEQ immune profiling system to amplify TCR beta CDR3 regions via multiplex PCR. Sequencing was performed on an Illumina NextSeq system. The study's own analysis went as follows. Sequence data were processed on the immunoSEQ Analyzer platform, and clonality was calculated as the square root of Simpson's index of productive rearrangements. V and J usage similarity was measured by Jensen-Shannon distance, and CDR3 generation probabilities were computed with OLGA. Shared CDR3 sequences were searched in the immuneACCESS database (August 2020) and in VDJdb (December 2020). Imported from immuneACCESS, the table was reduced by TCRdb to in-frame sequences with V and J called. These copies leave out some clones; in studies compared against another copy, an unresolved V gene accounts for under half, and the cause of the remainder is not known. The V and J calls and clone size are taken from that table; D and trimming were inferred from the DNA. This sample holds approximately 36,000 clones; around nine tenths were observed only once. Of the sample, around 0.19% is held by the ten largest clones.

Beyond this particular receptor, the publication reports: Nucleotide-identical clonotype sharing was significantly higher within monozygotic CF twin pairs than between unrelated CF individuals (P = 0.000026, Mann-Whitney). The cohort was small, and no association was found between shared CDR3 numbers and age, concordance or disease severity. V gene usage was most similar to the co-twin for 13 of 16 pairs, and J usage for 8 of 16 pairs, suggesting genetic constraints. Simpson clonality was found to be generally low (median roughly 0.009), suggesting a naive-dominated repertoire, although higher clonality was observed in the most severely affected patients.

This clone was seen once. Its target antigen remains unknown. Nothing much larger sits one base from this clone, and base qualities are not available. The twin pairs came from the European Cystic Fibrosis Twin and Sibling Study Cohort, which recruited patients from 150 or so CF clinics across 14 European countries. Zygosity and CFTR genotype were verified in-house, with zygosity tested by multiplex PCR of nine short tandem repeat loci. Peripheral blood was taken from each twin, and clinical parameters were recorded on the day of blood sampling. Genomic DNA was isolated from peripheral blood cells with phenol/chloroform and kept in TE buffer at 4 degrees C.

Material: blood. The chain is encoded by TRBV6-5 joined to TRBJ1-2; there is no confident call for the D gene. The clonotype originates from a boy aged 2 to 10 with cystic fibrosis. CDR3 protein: CASTPMGGHYGYTF. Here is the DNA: TGTGCCAGCACCCCAATGGGAGGGCACTATGGCTACACCTTC.